The source of this TCR beta chain is a study of T cells in women clearing cervical HPV infection. Across the study: Control women cleared a single incident HPV16 infection within 12 months. General study points: Richness plus V gene abundances separated cases from controls with AUC around 0.8.

As for this clone: The target antigen is unknown. The read falls 3 residues short of the CDR3 end, and the missing part is taken from the germline J gene.

immunoSEQ multiplex PCR used an average of roughly 1,300 ng genomic DNA. Generated by immunoSEQ multiplex PCR, the TCRdb table keeps only in-frame clones and is missing some. In all, the sample yields some 30,000 clones. The germline V gene encodes CDR1 LGHNA and CDR2 YNFKEQ. With 2 bases removed from V and 6 bases from J, the gap between germline ends came to 17 bases. CDR3 size: 16 residues. The rearrangement uses TRBV4-2 and TRBJ2-1; tentative D call: TRBD1 (5 bases). The sample comprised blood buffy coat. The sequence was obtained from a woman between 18 and 69 years old with a cervical HPV16 infection that either progressed to CIN3+ or cleared (not recorded which). The DNA read from the CDR3 is TGTGCCAGCAGCCAATCAGAAGGGGAAGGGTCCAATGAG. Its protein is CASSQSEGEGSNE. In full, the CDR3 reads CASSQSEGEGSNEQFF.